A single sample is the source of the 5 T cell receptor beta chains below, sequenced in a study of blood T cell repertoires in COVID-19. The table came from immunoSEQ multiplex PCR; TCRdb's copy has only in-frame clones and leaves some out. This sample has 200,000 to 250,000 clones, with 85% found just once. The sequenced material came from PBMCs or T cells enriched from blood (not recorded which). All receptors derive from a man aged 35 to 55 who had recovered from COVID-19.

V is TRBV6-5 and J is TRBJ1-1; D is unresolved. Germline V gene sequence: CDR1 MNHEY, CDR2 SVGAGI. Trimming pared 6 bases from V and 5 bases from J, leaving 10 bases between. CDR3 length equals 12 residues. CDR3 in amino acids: CASRTLRTEAFF. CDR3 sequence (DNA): TGTGCCAGCAGGACCCTCAGGACTGAAGCTTTCTTT.

The CDR3 spells CASSLAPGQGAEQYF. The CDR3 DNA reads as TGTGCCAGCAGCTTAGCGCCAGGACAGGGAGCCGAGCAGTACTTC. The chain uses TRBV7-2 and TRBJ2-7; 8 positions agree with TRBD1. The trim removed 0 bases at V and 6 bases at J, leaving 7 bases unmatched. CDR1 and CDR2 (germline): SGHTA, FQGNSA. The CDR3 runs to 15 residues. Full variable domain (remainder filled in from reference TRBV7-2 and TRBJ2-7): GAGVSQSPSNKVTEKGKDVELRCDPISGHTALYWYRQSLGQGLEFLIYFQGNSAPDKSGLPSDRFSAERTGGSVSTLTIQRTQQEDSAVYLCASSLAPGQGAEQYFGPGTRLTVT.

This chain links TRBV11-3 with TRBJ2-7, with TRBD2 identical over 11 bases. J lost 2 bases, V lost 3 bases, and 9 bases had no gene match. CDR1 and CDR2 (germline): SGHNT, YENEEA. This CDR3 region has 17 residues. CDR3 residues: CASSLGLAELPTYEQYF. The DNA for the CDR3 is TGTGCCAGCAGCTTGGGACTAGCGGAGCTCCCAACCTACGAGCAGTACTTC.

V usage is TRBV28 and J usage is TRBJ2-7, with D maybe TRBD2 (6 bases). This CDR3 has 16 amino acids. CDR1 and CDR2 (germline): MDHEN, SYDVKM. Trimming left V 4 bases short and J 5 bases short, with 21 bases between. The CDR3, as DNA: TGTGCCAGCAGTTCCCCGGGGGTCCAGGGAGTCGACGAGCAGTACTTC. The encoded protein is CASSSPGVQGVDEQYF.

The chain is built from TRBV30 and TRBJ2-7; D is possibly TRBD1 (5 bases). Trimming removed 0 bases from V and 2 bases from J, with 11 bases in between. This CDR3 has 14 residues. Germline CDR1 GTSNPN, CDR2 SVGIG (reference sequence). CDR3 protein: CAWSVGRVAYEQYF. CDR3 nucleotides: TGTGCCTGGAGTGTAGGCAGGGTAGCCTACGAGCAGTACTTC.